Reported below is one TCR beta chain. Its antigen is not identified. TCRdb re-analysed the 5' RACE reads in MiXCR, keeping a single row per CDR3 protein. The sample records 250,000 or so distinct CDR3 sequences, roughly 7% being singletons. The germline CDR1 and CDR2 sequences are SGHVS and FNYEAQ. The CDR3 runs 15 residues. Trimming took 6 bases from V and 0 from J, leaving 12 bases between them. The data originate from a study of identical twins. Points from the study as a whole: Twin-shared out-of-frame alpha sequences showed excess low generation probability.

All donors were healthy Caucasians. A further study also used this sample, focusing on yellow fever vaccine responses in identical twins.

Sequenced sample: memory (CD45RO+) T cells sorted from blood. This TCR derives from a woman in her late teens or twenties in good health. V is TRBV7-6 and J is TRBJ2-1; tentatively, D is TRBD2 (6 bases). CDR3 DNA sequence: TGTGCCAGCAGTTCTAGCGCGAGCTCCTACAATGAGCAGTTCTTC. Its protein product is CASSSSASSYNEQFF.